Shown below are 23 T cell receptor beta chains from a single sample sequenced in a study of cytomegalovirus exposure and HLA in healthy donors. In the PCR, 60 Vbeta and 13 Jbeta primers were used. The protocol was immunoSEQ multiplex PCR, while the TCRdb copy is restricted to in-frame clones and leaves out a portion. The table has some 190,000 clones, about 84% seen once. The specimen was PBMCs. All receptors come from a woman in her thirties in good health and CMV-seropositive.

DNA for the CDR3: TGCGCCAGCAGCCCCACCAGGGTCTCCTACAATGAGCAGTTCTTC. It translates to CASSPTRVSYNEQFF. This rearrangement joins TRBV5-1 to TRBJ2-1, with D possibly TRBD1 on 5 matching bases. Deletions cut 4 bases from V and 0 bases from J, with 11 bases between. The CDR3 spans 15 residues. Germline V gene data show CDR1 as SGHRS and CDR2 as YFSETQ. The full variable domain, rest sourced from reference TRBV5-1 and TRBJ2-1, is KAGVTQTPRYLIKTRGQQVTLSCSPISGHRSVSWYQQTPGQGLQFLFEYFSETQRNKGNFPGRFSGRQFSNSRSEMNVSTLELGDSALYLCASSPTRVSYNEQFFGPGTRLTVL.

The rearrangement joins TRBV7-2 to TRBJ2-5, with 8 bases that match TRBD1. The tail of the sequence fits TRBJ2-7 better, so the J call may be wrong. This CDR3 spans 18 amino acids. CDR1 is SGHTA and CDR2 is FQGNSA in the germline V gene. CDR3 DNA: TGTGCCAGCAGCTTTCATCGCGGCTACAGGGGGTACTCCTACGAGCAGTACTTC. Translation gives CASSFHRGYRGYSYEQYF.

This chain joins TRBV5-6 and TRBJ1-1, with D possibly TRBD1 on 5 matching bases. Germline loops: CDR1 SGHDT, CDR2 YYEEEE. The CDR3 runs 13 residues. The V end was cut by 4 bases, the J end by 5 bases, with 12 bases between. The CDR3 DNA follows: TGTGCCAGCAGCCCCACGGAGGGGACTGAAGCTTTCTTT. This gives the protein CASSPTEGTEAFF.

This chain uses TRBV15 with TRBJ1-2, with 7 bases lining up with TRBD1. The germline V gene has CDR1 LNHNV and CDR2 YYDKDF (reference sequence). V shed 5 bases, J shed 6 bases, and the junction held 6 bases outside the gene matches. The CDR3 has 13 amino acids. The CDR3 bases are TGTGCCACCAGCTGGAGCAGGGGGAATGGCTACACCTTC. Its translation is CATSWSRGNGYTF.

The gene calls are TRBV4-1 and TRBJ1-2; 7 bases agree with TRBD1. This CDR3 has 17 amino acids. With V trimmed by 0 bases and J by 2 bases, 9 bases remained unmatched. The germline gives CDR1 MGHRA, CDR2 YSYEKL. CDR3 bases: TGCGCCAGCAGCCAAGAACCTACAGGGGCGTACAACTATGGCTACACCTTC. Residues: CASSQEPTGAYNYGYTF.

This clone turned up a few times. The chain joins TRBV2 to TRBJ2-1, with 9 bases identical to TRBD2. Trimming cost V 6 bases and J 8 bases; bases outside gene matches: 14. This CDR3 is built from 16 residues. Looked up from germline, CDR1 is SNHLY and CDR2 is FYNNEI. CDR3 sequence (DNA): TGTGCCAGCAGAGAGGGGACTAGCCGACTTTTGGATGAGCAGTTCTTC. Translation: CASREGTSRLLDEQFF.

The rearrangement uses TRBV15 and TRBJ1-4; D is undetermined. V was pared by 0 bases and J by 1 base, with 9 bases between. Germline V gene data show CDR1 as LNHNV and CDR2 as YYDKDF (reference sequence). This CDR3 contains 16 residues. The CDR3, as DNA: TGTGCCACCAGCAGAGATCTGGCAGGAACTAATGAAAAACTGTTTTTT. Its protein product is CATSRDLAGTNEKLFF.

This clone was observed a single time. This rearrangement joins TRBV15 to TRBJ2-1; 7 bases are a match to TRBD2. V dropped 4 bases and J dropped 0; count of bases not matched to a gene: 3. The CDR3 runs to 15 residues. The germline V gene has CDR1 LNHNV and CDR2 YYDKDF (reference sequence). The CDR3 reads CATSTTSSSYNEQFF. CDR3 in DNA: TGTGCCACCAGCACGACTAGCAGCTCCTACAATGAGCAGTTCTTC.

The chain joins TRBV19 to TRBJ1-2; 7 bases agree with TRBD1. The CDR3 runs to 15 residues. The V gene end was trimmed by 4 bases and the J gene end by 0 bases; junction bases not matched to a gene: 5. CDR1 and CDR2 from the germline V gene are LNHDA and SQIVND (reference sequence). The DNA of the CDR3 is TGTGCCAGTAGTAAAGGGGGCACCGCTAACTATGGCTACACCTTC. Amino acid sequence: CASSKGGTANYGYTF.

This clone was found a few times. V gene TRBV7-6 combines with J gene TRBJ2-7; the D gene is possibly TRBD2 (7 bases). The ends were cut back, 1 base at V and 0 bases at J, with 16 bases in the middle. CDR1 SGHVS and CDR2 FNYEAQ come from the germline V gene. The CDR3 length is 17 residues. DNA for the CDR3: TGTGCCAGCAGCTTAGAGGGGGGGGCGGAGAGCTCCTACGAGCAGTACTTC. This gives the protein CASSLEGGAESSYEQYF.

The chain links TRBV20-1 to TRBJ1-1, with D uncertain. Germline assignment: CDR1 DFQATT and CDR2 SNEGSKA (reference sequence). V shed 7 bases and J shed 2 bases, with 8 bases lying between them. The CDR3 is 11 amino acids. In DNA form, the CDR3 reads TGCAGTGGAGTGGGCAACACTGAAGCTTTCTTT. It codes for CSGVGNTEAFF.

This rearrangement joins TRBV4-2 to TRBJ2-7; 12 bases are a match to TRBD1. Germline-derived CDR1 and CDR2 are LGHNA and YNFKEQ. The V and J ends lost 2 bases and 3 bases, in that order; junction bases with no gene match: 5. This CDR3 has 16 amino acids. The CDR3 region is CASSQRGTGGYYEQYF. The CDR3 DNA follows: TGTGCCAGCAGCCAAAGGGGGACAGGGGGCTACTACGAGCAGTACTTC.

This clone was seen a handful of times. The chain employs TRBV4-2 and TRBJ2-7; 10 bases are shared with TRBD2. Losses at the gene ends were 0 bases for V and 3 bases for J; bases not matched to a gene: 5. The germline CDR1 and CDR2 sequences are LGHNA and YNFKEQ. This CDR3 contains 16 residues. The CDR3 DNA sequence: TGTGCCAGCAGCCAAGATCGTGCTAGCGGGGGCTACGAGCAGTACTTC. Protein: CASSQDRASGGYEQYF.

The chain combines TRBV20-1 with TRBJ2-1; D may match TRBD1 or TRBD2 (5 bases each). This CDR3 has 11 amino acids. The V gene lost 5 bases and the J gene lost 7 bases, with 9 bases spanning the gap. Germline V gives CDR1 DFQATT, CDR2 SNEGSKA (reference sequence). The chain's CDR3 is CSARGANEQFF. The CDR3, as DNA: TGCAGTGCTCGAGGGGCGAATGAGCAGTTCTTC.

This clone appeared a single time. This sequence joins TRBV11-1 and TRBJ1-6; D is uncertain. The V gene's germline CDR1 is SGHAT and CDR2 FQDESV (reference sequence). The germline V and J ends were trimmed by 1 base and 8 bases, with 6 bases remaining between them. The CDR3 runs 13 residues. Here the CDR3 reads CASSLDIYSPLHF. The CDR3 DNA sequence: TGTGCCAGCAGCTTAGACATCTATTCACCCCTCCACTTT.

This clone was counted only a few times. CDR3 sequence: CASSLLLTSGSPNEQFF. CDR3 in DNA: TGCGCCAGCAGCTTACTATTGACTAGCGGGTCCCCCAATGAGCAGTTCTTC. The chain has TRBV4-1 and TRBJ2-1, with 10 bases matching TRBD2. V lost 5 bases and J lost 6; bases outside the gene matches: 13. Germline V gives CDR1 MGHRA, CDR2 YSYEKL. The CDR3 spans 17 residues.

The rearrangement uses TRBV10-3 and TRBJ2-1, with TRBD2 as a possible D gene (5 bases). Germline V gives CDR1 ENHRY, CDR2 SYGVKD. This CDR3 region has 18 residues. V lost 0 bases and J 2 bases, leaving 17 bases between the germline ends. CDR3 nucleotide sequence: TGTGCCATCAGTGAGTCAACCCCGAGGGAGCCAGCCTACAATGAGCAGTTCTTC. Translating it yields CAISESTPREPAYNEQFF.

The chain recombines TRBV6-5 with TRBJ2-1; 7 nucleotides match TRBD1. Germline CDR1 and CDR2: MNHEY and SVGAGI. There are 15 residues in the CDR3. Unmatched junction bases numbered 11, after V lost 8 bases and J lost 4 bases. CDR3 nucleotide sequence: TGTGCCAGCGCCAGGGGGACAGATAATTACAATGAGCAGTTCTTC. The encoded protein is CASARGTDNYNEQFF.

A single count supports this clone. The chain is built from TRBV2 and TRBJ2-2, with 9 bases aligning to TRBD1. The CDR3 is made up of 16 amino acids. J was trimmed by 6 bases and V by 3 bases; bases with no gene match: 8. Germline lookup yields CDR1 SNHLY and CDR2 FYNNEI. CDR3: CASSDLGTGPSGELFF. In nucleotides, the CDR3 is TGTGCCAGCAGTGACCTTGGGACAGGGCCGTCCGGGGAGCTGTTTTTT.

CDR3 loop: CASSKHTASYNEQFF. The CDR3 nucleotides read TGTGCCAGCAGCAAACATACCGCCTCCTACAATGAGCAGTTCTTC. V gene TRBV11-2 combines with J gene TRBJ2-1; D remains ambiguous. Germline V lookup: CDR1 SGHAT, CDR2 FQNNGV. V was clipped by 5 bases and J by 0 bases, with 11 bases between them. The CDR3 is 15 amino acids.

This clone occurred a few times. J is TRBJ2-7 and V is TRBV9; 9 bases line up with TRBD1. The CDR3 extends over 13 amino acids. CDR1 is SGDLS and CDR2 is YYNGEE in the germline V gene. V was clipped by 2 bases and J by 7 bases; unmatched bases: 4. The CDR3 region has the DNA TGTGCCAGCAGCGTGGGGACAGGGCGAGAGCAGTACTTC. Translated: CASSVGTGREQYF.

The chain joins TRBV4-3 to TRBJ1-4; 12 positions agree with TRBD1. Germline V gene lookup returns CDR1 LGHNA and CDR2 YSLEER. After removal of 0 bases from V and 4 bases from J, the junction contained 9 bases not matched to a gene. The CDR3 totals 19 residues. CDR3 nucleotide sequence: TGCGCCAGCAGCCAAGATGGTTGGGACAGGGGGCACAGTAATGAAAAACTGTTTTTT. It encodes CASSQDGWDRGHSNEKLFF.

J is TRBJ1-1 and V is TRBV5-1; unclear D gene. The CDR3 covers 13 residues. CDR1 and CDR2 from the germline V gene are SGHRS and YFSETQ. The V end was cut by 8 bases, the J end by 5 bases, with 16 bases between. As DNA, the CDR3 is TGCGCCAGTAAACCTAGTTCATTGACTGAAGCTTTCTTT. This codes for CASKPSSLTEAFF.